These 21 T cell receptor beta chains came from one sample sequenced in a study of shared clonotypes between healthy human individuals. Produced via immunoSEQ multiplex PCR; TCRdb's table is partial and in-frame only. This sample carries roughly 1 million clones, about 70% of them seen once, and the ten largest clones take over 1.3%. Sequenced sample: memory CD4+ T cells sorted from blood. Subset noted: CD45RA-negative fraction. The origin of the receptors is a man aged 18 to 30 in good health.

The V call is TRBV27, the J call TRBJ2-1; 9 bases map to TRBD2. Germline loops: CDR1 MNHEY, CDR2 SMNVEV (reference sequence). Losses at the gene ends were 3 bases for V and 10 bases for J; bases not matched to a gene: 7. The CDR3 loop spans 14 amino acids. Here the CDR3 reads CASSLAGGLREQFF. The CDR3 bases are TGTGCCAGCAGTTTGGCGGGAGGGCTGAGAGAGCAGTTCTTC.

This chain uses TRBV7-2 with TRBJ1-1, with TRBD1 matching 11 bases. The germline V gene encodes CDR1 SGHTA and CDR2 FQGNSA. V gave up 3 bases and J gave up 5 bases; unmatched junction bases: 5. This CDR3 has 15 amino acids. This chain's CDR3 is CASSFSGTGGTEAFF. CDR3 in DNA: TGTGCCAGCAGCTTCTCCGGGACAGGGGGGACTGAAGCTTTCTTT. The full variable domain, rest sourced from reference TRBV7-2 and TRBJ1-1, is GAGVSQSPSNKVTEKGKDVELRCDPISGHTALYWYRQSLGQGLEFLIYFQGNSAPDKSGLPSDRFSAERTGGSVSTLTIQRTQQEDSAVYLCASSFSGTGGTEAFFGQGTRLTVV.

This clone was detected a few times. The chain couples TRBV4-3 to TRBJ1-2, with a weak D call TRBD1 (5 bases). There are 14 residues in the CDR3. The germline V gene encodes CDR1 LGHNA and CDR2 YSLEER. V lost 4 bases and J 6 bases, leaving 15 bases between the germline ends. The CDR3 is CASSPLGGRDGYTF. In nucleotides, the CDR3 is TGCGCCAGCAGCCCCCTGGGGGGGAGGGATGGCTACACCTTC.

The chain carries TRBV19 and TRBJ1-3; D gene uncertain. This CDR3 spans 15 amino acids. V lost 3 bases to trimming and J lost 0 bases, with 9 bases between them. CDR1 is LNHDA and CDR2 is SQIVND in the germline V gene (reference sequence). In DNA, the CDR3 is TGTGCCAGTAGTATGGGTGTTACCTCTGGAAACACCATATATTTT. It yields the protein CASSMGVTSGNTIYF.

The rearrangement links TRBV5-6 to TRBJ2-7; possibly TRBD1 for D (6 bases). With 2 bases removed from V and 2 bases from J, the gap between germline ends came to 14 bases. The CDR3 spans 15 residues. Germline V gene sequence: CDR1 SGHDT, CDR2 YYEEEE. CDR3 DNA: TGTGCCAGCAGCTTTAATATCAAGGGGGCCTACGAGCAGTACTTC. Its translation is CASSFNIKGAYEQYF.

The chain couples TRBV6-1 to TRBJ1-2, with 9 bases aligning to TRBD1. The germline CDR1 and CDR2 sequences are MNHNS and SASEGT. The length of the CDR3 is 13 residues. The trim removed 5 bases at V and 8 bases at J, leaving 6 bases unmatched. The CDR3 sequence is CASSLQGAEGYTF. The CDR3 bases are TGTGCCAGCAGTTTACAGGGGGCAGAGGGCTACACCTTC.

The V and J genes are TRBV5-1 and TRBJ2-1; 12 nucleotides match TRBD2. Per germline, CDR1 SGHRS and CDR2 YFSETQ. This CDR3 region has 17 residues. V was pared by 3 bases and J by 1 base, with 5 bases of the junction left unmatched. The CDR3 DNA reads as TGCGCCAGCAGCTCTAGCGGGGGGGCCGAATCCTACAATGAGCAGTTCTTC. It is translated as CASSSSGGAESYNEQFF.

This chain's CDR3 is CRAGGVTGELFF. As DNA, the CDR3 is TGTAGAGCGGGAGGGGTCACCGGGGAGCTGTTTTTT. J is TRBJ2-2 and V is TRBV6-5; 10 bases align to TRBD2. Per germline, CDR1 MNHEY and CDR2 SVGAGI. The CDR3 extends over 12 amino acids.

This rearrangement joins TRBV6-5 to TRBJ1-5; TRBD1 agrees at 9 bases. This CDR3 has 15 residues. The germline CDR1 and CDR2 sequences are MNHEY and SVGAGI. V shed 6 bases and J 6 bases; nucleotides not matched to a gene: 9. The DNA for the CDR3 is TGTGCCAGCAGGCGCACCGGGACAGGGACTCAGCCCCAGCATTTT. Its translation: CASRRTGTGTQPQHF.

This chain joins TRBV6-1 and TRBJ2-7; the match to TRBD1 covers 7 bases. After removal of 4 bases from V and 2 bases from J, the junction contained 11 bases not matched to a gene. The CDR3 loop spans 16 amino acids. CDR1 and CDR2 (germline): MNHNS, SASEGT. The DNA of the CDR3 is TGTGCCAGCAGTGCTGTACCGGGACAGACGACCTACGAGCAGTACTTC. The encoded protein is CASSAVPGQTTYEQYF.

The gene calls are TRBV7-2 and TRBJ2-1; D may be TRBD2 (6 bases). The CDR3 is 15 residues long. The V end was cut by 7 bases, the J end by 4 bases, with 17 bases between. CDR1 and CDR2 (germline): SGHTA, FQGNSA. The CDR3 region is CASKDYGTSYNEQFF. The CDR3 region has the DNA TGTGCCAGCAAAGACTACGGGACTTCTTACAATGAGCAGTTCTTC.

This clone was picked up one time. The V gene is TRBV5-4, the J gene TRBJ1-1; 8 nucleotides line up with TRBD1. The J segment lost 3 bases and the V segment lost 1 base, leaving 5 bases of the junction unmatched. CDR3 length: 15 amino acids. Germline V lookup: CDR1 SGHNT, CDR2 YYREEE (reference sequence). CDR3 loop: CASSLQGAGDTEAFF. The CDR3 region has the DNA TGTGCCAGCAGCTTGCAGGGGGCAGGCGACACTGAAGCTTTCTTT.

Remarks on this clone: Other DNA sequences in this specimen translate into the identical CDR3. This chain uses TRBV6-1 with TRBJ2-1, with 13 nucleotides matching TRBD2. The V segment lost 9 bases and the J segment 7 bases; nucleotides outside the gene matches: 3. Germline V CDR1 and CDR2: MNHNS, SASEGT. CDR3 length: 13 residues. CDR3 amino acids: CASRLAGGNEQFF. The CDR3 bases are TGTGCCAGTCGACTAGCGGGGGGAAATGAGCAGTTCTTC.

This rearrangement joins TRBV18 to TRBJ1-2; D uncertain. V was cut by 3 bases and J by 4 bases, with 12 bases left in between. The germline V gene encodes CDR1 KGHSH and CDR2 LQKENI. This CDR3 has 14 amino acids. The CDR3 coding sequence is TGTGCCAGCTCACCTAATCGGGAAAGCTATGGCTACACCTTC. It encodes CASSPNRESYGYTF.

The chain uses TRBV2 and TRBJ1-1, with 7 bases matching TRBD1. V trimming: 8 bases; J trimming: 0 bases; junction bases outside the gene matches: 6. Germline CDR1 and CDR2: SNHLY and FYNNEI. The CDR3 runs to 14 residues. The CDR3 DNA follows: TGTGCCAGCTTGCCGGGACAGCTGAACACTGAAGCTTTCTTT. Protein product: CASLPGQLNTEAFF. Variable domain in full (rest from reference TRBV2 and TRBJ1-1): EPEVTQTPSHQVTQMGQEVILRCVPISNHLYFYWYRQILGQKVEFLVSFYNNEISEKSEIFDDQFSVERPDGSNFTLKIRSTKLEDSAMYFCASLPGQLNTEAFFGQGTRLTVV.

This clone appeared a few times. The rearrangement links TRBV30 to TRBJ1-1, with 9 bases lining up with TRBD1. V gave up 4 bases and J gave up 4 bases; unmatched junction bases: 4. The V gene's germline CDR1 is GTSNPN and CDR2 SVGIG (reference sequence). This CDR3 is 13 amino acids long. The CDR3 spells CAWTRDRATEAFF. Here the CDR3 DNA reads TGTGCCTGGACCCGGGACAGGGCCACTGAAGCTTTCTTT. Filled out from reference TRBV30 and TRBJ1-1, the complete variable domain reads SQTIHQWPATLVQPVGSPLSLECTVEGTSNPNLYWYRQAAGRGLQLLFYSVGIGQISSEVPQNLSASRPQDRQFILSSKKLLLSDSGFYLCAWTRDRATEAFFGQGTRLTVV.

This chain's CDR3 is CASSLAEGGWNTEAFF. The CDR3 coding sequence is TGCGCCAGCAGCTTGGCCGAAGGGGGTTGGAACACTGAAGCTTTCTTT. J is TRBJ1-1 and V is TRBV5-1; tentative D call: TRBD1 (6 bases). CDR1 is SGHRS, CDR2 YFSETQ, per germline. This CDR3 is built from 16 residues. V was shortened by 0 bases and J by 1 base, with 13 bases between the two germline ends.

This chain connects TRBV5-1 to TRBJ1-2, with TRBD1 identical over 8 bases. The CDR3 is 18 residues long. V was pared by 0 bases and J by 4 bases, with 14 bases of the junction left unmatched. Germline values: CDR1 SGHRS, CDR2 YFSETQ. The CDR3 spells CASSLGNSGQGQTYGYTF. CDR3 nucleotide sequence: TGCGCCAGCAGCTTGGGAAACTCAGGACAGGGCCAAACCTATGGCTACACCTTC.

This clone showed up just once. V and J are TRBV30 and TRBJ2-5, with D perhaps matching TRBD2 (6 bases). The CDR3 consists of 13 residues. Germline CDR1 GTSNPN, CDR2 SVGIG (reference sequence). V gave up 4 bases and J gave up 5 bases, with 14 bases separating them. The CDR3 DNA is TGTGCCTGGACGCCATTAGGGAGGGAGACCCAGTACTTC. It yields the protein CAWTPLGRETQYF.

V is TRBV6-5 and J is TRBJ2-7, with TRBD2 matching over 7 bases. Germline CDR1 reads MNHEY; CDR2 reads SVGAGI. The CDR3 is 12 amino acids. Trimming removed 6 bases from V and 4 bases from J; junction bases left unmatched: 3. This CDR3 reads CASRKAGYEQYF. In nucleotides, the CDR3 is TGTGCCAGCAGAAAAGCGGGGTACGAGCAGTACTTC.

This sequence joins TRBV7-6 and TRBJ1-6, with D uncertain. CDR3 length: 14 residues. The germline V gene encodes CDR1 SGHVS and CDR2 FNYEAQ. V dropped 1 base and J dropped 9 bases, with 10 bases sitting between them. The CDR3 nucleotides are TGTGCCAGCAGCTTAGGGCAGGCTCGTTCACCCCTCCACTTT. This translates into CASSLGQARSPLHF.